One sample yielded the 14 T cell receptor beta chains listed below, sequenced in a study of T cells in women clearing cervical HPV infection. This table comes from immunoSEQ multiplex PCR, and its TCRdb copy is limited to in-frame clones, with some not included. This sample's clone table lists under 35,000 clones. The specimen was blood buffy coat. Receptors were obtained from a woman between 18 and 70 years old with a cervical HPV16 infection that either progressed to CIN3+ or cleared (not recorded which).

Concerning this clone itself: The CDR3 end lies 3 residues beyond the end of the read and is filled in from the germline J gene. The V call is TRBV19, the J call TRBJ1-1; 8 bases agree with TRBD1. The V and J ends lost 3 bases and 0 bases, in that order; junction bases with no gene match: 6. This CDR3 has 16 amino acids. Germline V gene data show CDR1 as LNHDA and CDR2 as SQIVND (reference sequence). CDR3 in amino acids: CASSMTGVNLNTEAFF. CDR3 DNA (partial): TGTGCCAGTAGTATGACAGGGGTTAACCTGAACACTGAA.

A note on this clone: The CDR3 end falls 3 residues outside the read, so it is completed with the germline J gene. The chain links TRBV2 to TRBJ2-2; D remains unclear. The germline V gene encodes CDR1 SNHLY and CDR2 FYNNEI. The length of the CDR3 is 14 residues. V was clipped by 1 base and J by 6 bases, with 9 bases between them. CDR3 DNA, as far as it was read: TGTGCCAGCAGTGAAGTGCTTGCGGCCGGGGAG. Translation gives CASSEVLAAGE. The entire CDR3 sequence reads CASSEVLAAGELFF.

About this clone: The DNA ends 3 residues before the CDR3 does, and the rest of the CDR3 is filled in from the germline J gene. This chain uses TRBV20-1 with TRBJ2-5; 7 bases match TRBD2. CDR1 and CDR2 (germline): DFQATT, SNEGSKA (reference sequence). The CDR3 runs to 14 residues. The V and J ends lost 3 bases and 1 base, in that order; junction bases with no gene match: 5. CDR3 sequence: CSARGTNSQETQYF. CDR3 bases read: TGCAGTGCTAGGGGGACTAATAGCCAAGAGACC.

Turning to this clone: Read sequence stops 3 residues before the CDR3 end, and the germline J gene provides the missing end. The chain couples TRBV11-2 to TRBJ2-7; maybe TRBD2 (6 bases). Germline-derived CDR1 and CDR2 are SGHAT and FQNNGV. The CDR3 is 15 residues long. The V end was cut by 5 bases, the J end by 6 bases, with 20 bases between. The CDR3 reads CASSRRRDRLSEQYF. The CDR3 bases that were read are TGTGCCAGCAGCCGGAGGCGGGATCGGTTGAGCGAG.

Comments on this clone: The missing CDR3 end, 3 residues past where the read stops, is filled in from the germline J gene. The rearrangement uses TRBV12-3 or TRBV12-4 and TRBJ1-5, with a possible D match to TRBD1 (5 bases). Trimming took 5 bases from V and 4 from J, leaving 12 bases between them. CDR3 length: 14 amino acids. CDR3 sequence reads: CASSMQGGNQPQHF. CDR3 bases read: TGTGCCAGCAGTATGCAGGGCGGAAATCAGCCC.

In the case of this clone: The read is 3 residues too short to cover the CDR3 end, so that end is filled in from the germline J gene. This chain links TRBV10-1 with TRBJ1-5; a weak D match, TRBD1 (5 bases). V was clipped by 6 bases and J by 3 bases, with 12 bases between them. The CDR3 sequence is 14 residues long. CDR1 WNHNN and CDR2 SYGVQD come from the germline V gene (reference sequence). The CDR3 bases that were read are TGCGCCAGCAGCCCGCAGGGAATCAATCAGCCC. It encodes CASSPQGINQP. The whole CDR3 region reads CASSPQGINQPQHF.

Turning to this clone: The sequenced fragment ends 3 residues before the CDR3 boundary, so the rest is inferred from the germline J gene. The chain recombines TRBV29-1 with TRBJ1-1; the D gene is possibly TRBD1 (6 bases). The length of the CDR3 is 12 residues. V lost 7 bases to trimming and J lost 0 bases, with 9 bases between them. Germline-derived CDR1 and CDR2 are SQVTM and ANQGSEA. The sequenced part of the CDR3 DNA is TGCAGCGGCCGACAGGTGAACACTGAA. This sequence encodes CSGRQVNTE. The full CDR3 is CSGRQVNTEAFF.

Remarks on this clone: The read gets to within 3 residues of the CDR3 end, and the germline J gene fills in the rest. The chain combines TRBV2 with TRBJ1-1; D is uncertain. This CDR3 contains 11 residues. Germline V gene lookup returns CDR1 SNHLY and CDR2 FYNNEI. The CDR3 region is CASSGREEAFF. The sequenced CDR3 bases are TGTGCCAGCAGCGGGCGGGAGGAA. Full variable domain (rest looked up from reference TRBV2 and TRBJ1-1): EPEVTQTPSHQVTQMGQEVILRCVPISNHLYFYWYRQILGQKVEFLVSFYNNEISEKSEIFDDQFSVERPDGSNFTLKIRSTKLEDSAMYFCASSGREEAFFGQGTRLTVV.

Comments on this clone: The sequence runs out 3 residues before the end of the CDR3; the remainder is reconstructed from the germline J gene. This sequence joins TRBV20-1 and TRBJ2-2; TRBD1 aligns across 8 bases. CDR3 length equals 16 residues. The junction had 8 bases not matched to a gene; V was cut back by 0 bases and J by 5 bases. Germline lookup yields CDR1 DFQATT and CDR2 SNEGSKA (reference sequence). CDR3: CSARDRRTGITGELFF. The CDR3 bases that were read are TGCAGTGCTAGAGATCGAAGGACAGGGATTACCGGGGAG.

On this clone itself: Coverage ceases 3 residues before the CDR3 finishes, and the germline J gene fills in the end. This chain uses TRBV7-9 with TRBJ2-1, with TRBD1 identical over 9 bases. Looked up from germline, CDR1 is SEHNR and CDR2 is FQNEAQ (reference sequence). The CDR3 is 15 amino acids. J gave up 3 bases and V 4 bases, and 4 bases lay outside the gene matches. CDR3 DNA (partial): TGTGCCAGCAGCTCTGGACAGGGGTTCTACAATGAG. Its protein is CASSSGQGFYNE. The full CDR3 is CASSSGQGFYNEQFF.

The CDR3 reads CASSARQVLNTEAFF. CDR3 DNA, as far as it was read: TGTGCCAGTAGTGCACGACAGGTCTTGAACACTGAA. The chain recombines TRBV19 with TRBJ1-1, with D possibly being TRBD1 (6 bases). Read sequence stops 3 residues before the CDR3 end, and the germline J gene provides the missing end. The germline V and J ends were trimmed by 5 bases and 0 bases, with 13 bases remaining between them. Per the germline V gene, CDR1 is LNHDA and CDR2 is SQIVND (reference sequence). This CDR3 has 15 amino acids.

As regards this clone: The CDR3 goes on 3 residues after the read ends, and that part is filled in from the germline J gene. The rearrangement joins TRBV19 to TRBJ2-3; 7 bases are a match to TRBD2. This CDR3 has 16 amino acids. Germline assignment: CDR1 LNHDA and CDR2 SQIVND (reference sequence). V lost 4 bases, J lost 2 bases, and 9 bases stayed unmatched. CDR3 DNA (partial): TGTGCCAGTAGTAGGGGGGACTACCCCCCCACAGATACG. Its protein product is CASSRGDYPPTDT. The whole CDR3 sequence reads CASSRGDYPPTDTQYF.

Concerning this clone itself: At one end the junction does not follow the germline gene, possibly because of a read error. The CDR3 goes on 3 residues after the read ends, and that part is filled in from the germline J gene. The chain employs TRBV7-7 and TRBJ2-3, with 9 bases fitting TRBD2. In germline, CDR1 is SSHAT, CDR2 FNYEAQ (reference sequence). The CDR3 runs 15 residues. The part of the CDR3 DNA that was read is TGTGCTAGCAGTGAAACTAGCGGGCCACGGGAGACG. It encodes CASSETSGPRET. The complete CDR3 reads CASSETSGPRETQYF.

On this clone: With the read ending 3 residues before the CDR3 end, the germline J gene is used to fill in that end. The genes are TRBV13 and TRBJ2-2, with 10 bases that match TRBD1. Germline values: CDR1 PRHDT, CDR2 FYEKMQ (reference sequence). The CDR3 has 15 residues. CDR3 region: CASSRRDRGYEKLFF. Incomplete CDR3 DNA: TGTGCCAGCAGCCGCCGGGACAGGGGCTATGAAAAG.